The TCR beta chain under discussion was sequenced for a study of blood T cell repertoires in COVID-19. Turning to the study itself: Some COVID-19 samples were acute and others convalescent; all came from the United States, Italy and Spain.

Original analysis: How many nucleated cells were present was estimated from reference gene primer amplification. Sequenced by immunoSEQ multiplex PCR; TCRdb stores in-frame clones only, minus some. The DNA was the basis for D and trimming; V, J and clone size are from that table. The data show 250,000 to 300,000 clones, about 86% seen once. Trimming took off 2 bases at V and 3 bases at J, with 14 bases between the two ends. CDR3 length: 16 amino acids. CDR1 is MNHEY and CDR2 is SVGAGI in the germline V gene. This clone was observed a single time. The receptor was isolated from a man aged 25-45 years with active or convalescent COVID-19. The chain links TRBV6-5 to TRBJ1-5; TRBD1 might be the D (6 bases). Sequenced sample: peripheral blood. Here the CDR3 DNA reads TGTGCCAGCAGTTACGGGGGCCAGCGGAACAATCAGCCCCAGCATTTT. Residues: CASSYGGQRNNQPQHF.